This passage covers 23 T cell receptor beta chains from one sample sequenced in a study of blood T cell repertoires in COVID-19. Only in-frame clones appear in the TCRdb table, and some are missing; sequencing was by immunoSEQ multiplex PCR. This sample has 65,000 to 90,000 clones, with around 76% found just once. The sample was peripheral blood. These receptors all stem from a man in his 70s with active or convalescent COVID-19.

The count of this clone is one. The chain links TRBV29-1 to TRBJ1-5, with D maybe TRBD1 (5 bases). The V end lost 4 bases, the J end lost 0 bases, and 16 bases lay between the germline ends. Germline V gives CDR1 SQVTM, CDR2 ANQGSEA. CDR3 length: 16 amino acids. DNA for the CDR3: TGCAGCGTTGTTATGCGCGGGGGTGATAGCAATCAGCCCCAGCATTTT. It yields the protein CSVVMRGGDSNQPQHF. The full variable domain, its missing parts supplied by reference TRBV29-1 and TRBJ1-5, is SAVISQKPSRDICQRGTSLTIQCQVDSQVTMMFWYRQQPGQSLTLIATANQGSEATYESGFVIDKFPISRPNLTFSTLTVSNMSPEDSSIYLCSVVMRGGDSNQPQHFGDGTRLSIL.

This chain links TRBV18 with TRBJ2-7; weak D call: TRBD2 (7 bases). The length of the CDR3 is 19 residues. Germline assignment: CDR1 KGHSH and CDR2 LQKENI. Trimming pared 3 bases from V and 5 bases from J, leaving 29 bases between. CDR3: CASSPRKTGGPNVLDEQYF. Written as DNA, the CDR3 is TGTGCCAGCTCACCCCGCAAAACGGGGGGCCCCAATGTTTTGGACGAGCAGTACTTC.

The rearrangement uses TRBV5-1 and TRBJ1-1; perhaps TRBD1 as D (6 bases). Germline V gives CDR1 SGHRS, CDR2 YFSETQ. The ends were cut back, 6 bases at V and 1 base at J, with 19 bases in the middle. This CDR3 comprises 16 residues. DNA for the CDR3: TGCGCCAGCACCAGACAGTTCACAGGGAAGAACACTGAAGCTTTCTTT. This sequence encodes CASTRQFTGKNTEAFF.

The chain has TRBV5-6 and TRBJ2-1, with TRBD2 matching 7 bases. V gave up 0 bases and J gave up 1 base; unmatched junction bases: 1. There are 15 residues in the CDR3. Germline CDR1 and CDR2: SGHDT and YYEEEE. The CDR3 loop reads CASSLGGGSYNEQFF. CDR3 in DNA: TGTGCCAGCAGCTTGGGCGGGGGTTCCTACAATGAGCAGTTCTTC.

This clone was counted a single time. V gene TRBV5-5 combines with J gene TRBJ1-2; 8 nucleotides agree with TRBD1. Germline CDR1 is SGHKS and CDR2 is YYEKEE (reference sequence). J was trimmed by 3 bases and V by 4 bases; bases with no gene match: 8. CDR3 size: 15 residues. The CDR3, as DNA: TGTGCCAGCAGCATACGTCTGGACAGGGACTATGGCTACACCTTC. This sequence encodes CASSIRLDRDYGYTF.

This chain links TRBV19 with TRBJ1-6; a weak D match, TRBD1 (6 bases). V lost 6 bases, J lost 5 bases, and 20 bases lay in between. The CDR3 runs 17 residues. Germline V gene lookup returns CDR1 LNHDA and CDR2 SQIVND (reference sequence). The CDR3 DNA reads TGTGCCAGTAGGCCCGGACAGACCGGGGTTAATAATTCACCCCTCCACTTT. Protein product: CASRPGQTGVNNSPLHF.

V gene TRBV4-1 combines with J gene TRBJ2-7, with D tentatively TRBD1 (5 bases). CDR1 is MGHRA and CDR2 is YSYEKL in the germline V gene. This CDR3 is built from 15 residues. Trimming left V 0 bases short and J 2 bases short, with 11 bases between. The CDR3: CASSQDITGTYEQYF. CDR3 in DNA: TGCGCCAGCAGCCAAGATATAACAGGAACCTACGAGCAGTACTTC.

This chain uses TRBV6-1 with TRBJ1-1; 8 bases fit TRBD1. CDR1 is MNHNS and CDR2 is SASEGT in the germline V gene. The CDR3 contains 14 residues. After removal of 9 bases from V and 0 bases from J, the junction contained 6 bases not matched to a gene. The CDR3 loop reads CASSGGFVNTEAFF. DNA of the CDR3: TGTGCCAGTTCAGGGGGCTTTGTGAACACTGAAGCTTTCTTT.

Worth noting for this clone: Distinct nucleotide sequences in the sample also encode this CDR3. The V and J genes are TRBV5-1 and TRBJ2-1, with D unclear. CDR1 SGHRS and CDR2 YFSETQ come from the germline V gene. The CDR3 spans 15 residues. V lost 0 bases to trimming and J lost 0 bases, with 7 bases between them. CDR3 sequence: CASSLGQVSYNEQFF. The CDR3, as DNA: TGCGCCAGCAGCTTGGGGCAGGTCTCCTACAATGAGCAGTTCTTC. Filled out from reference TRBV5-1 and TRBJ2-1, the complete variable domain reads KAGVTQTPRYLIKTRGQQVTLSCSPISGHRSVSWYQQTPGQGLQFLFEYFSETQRNKGNFPGRFSGRQFSNSRSEMNVSTLELGDSALYLCASSLGQVSYNEQFFGPGTRLTVL.

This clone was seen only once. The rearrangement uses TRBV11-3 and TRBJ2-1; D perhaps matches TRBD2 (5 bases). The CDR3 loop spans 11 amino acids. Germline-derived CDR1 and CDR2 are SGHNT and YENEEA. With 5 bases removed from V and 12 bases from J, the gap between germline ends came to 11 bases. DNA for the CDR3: TGTGCCAGCAGCCCCGGGGTGGGGCAGTTCTTC. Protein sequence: CASSPGVGQFF. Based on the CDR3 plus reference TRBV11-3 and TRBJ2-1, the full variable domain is EAGVVQSPRYKIIEKKQPVAFWCNPISGHNTLYWYLQNLGQGPELLIRYENEEAVDDSQLPKDRFSAERLKGVDSTLKIQPAELGDSAVYLCASSPGVGQFFGPGTRLTVL.

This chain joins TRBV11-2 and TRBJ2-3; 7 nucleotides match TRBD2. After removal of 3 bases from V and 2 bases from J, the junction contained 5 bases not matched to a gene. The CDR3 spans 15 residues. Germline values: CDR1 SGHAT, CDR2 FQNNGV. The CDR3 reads CASSLASGYTDTQYF. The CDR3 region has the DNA TGTGCCAGCAGCTTGGCTAGCGGCTACACAGATACGCAGTATTTT.

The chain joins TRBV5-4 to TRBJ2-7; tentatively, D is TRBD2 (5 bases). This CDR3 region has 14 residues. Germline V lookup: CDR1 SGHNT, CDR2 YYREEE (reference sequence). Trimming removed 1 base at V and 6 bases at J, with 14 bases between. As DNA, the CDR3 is TGTGCCAGCAGCTTGCCCGGGGTCTTGAGCGAGCAGTACTTC. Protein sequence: CASSLPGVLSEQYF.

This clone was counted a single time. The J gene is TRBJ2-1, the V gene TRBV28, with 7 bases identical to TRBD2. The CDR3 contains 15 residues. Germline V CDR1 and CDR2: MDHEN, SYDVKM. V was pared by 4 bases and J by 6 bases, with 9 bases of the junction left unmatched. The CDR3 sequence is CASSSLRGEGNEQFF. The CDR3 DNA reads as TGTGCCAGCAGTTCCCTTCGCGGGGAGGGCAATGAGCAGTTCTTC.

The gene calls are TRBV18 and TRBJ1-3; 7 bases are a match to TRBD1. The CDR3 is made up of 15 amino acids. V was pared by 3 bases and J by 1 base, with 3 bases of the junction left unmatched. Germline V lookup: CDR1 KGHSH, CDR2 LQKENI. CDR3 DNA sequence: TGTGCCAGCTCACCCCGGGACAGTTCTGGAAACACCATATATTTT. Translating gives CASSPRDSSGNTIYF.

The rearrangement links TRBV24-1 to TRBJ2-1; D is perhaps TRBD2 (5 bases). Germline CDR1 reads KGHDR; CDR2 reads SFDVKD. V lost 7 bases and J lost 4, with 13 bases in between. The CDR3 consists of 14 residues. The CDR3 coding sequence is TGTGCCACCAGCTCTCTCTGGGAGTACAATGAGCAGTTCTTC. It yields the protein CATSSLWEYNEQFF.

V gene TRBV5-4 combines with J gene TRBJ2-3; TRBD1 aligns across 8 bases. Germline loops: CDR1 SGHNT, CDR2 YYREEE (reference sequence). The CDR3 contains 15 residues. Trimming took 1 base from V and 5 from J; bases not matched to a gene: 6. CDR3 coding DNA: TGTGCCAGCAGCTTGTTCGACAGGGGAAAAGATACGCAGTATTTT. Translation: CASSLFDRGKDTQYF.

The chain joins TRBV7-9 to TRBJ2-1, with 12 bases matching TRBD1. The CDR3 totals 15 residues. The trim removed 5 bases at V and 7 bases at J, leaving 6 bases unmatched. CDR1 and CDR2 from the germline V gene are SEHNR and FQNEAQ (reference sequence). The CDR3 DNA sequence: TGTGCCAGCAGCAAGGGACAGGGGGCTTTGAATGAGCAGTTCTTC. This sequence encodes CASSKGQGALNEQFF.

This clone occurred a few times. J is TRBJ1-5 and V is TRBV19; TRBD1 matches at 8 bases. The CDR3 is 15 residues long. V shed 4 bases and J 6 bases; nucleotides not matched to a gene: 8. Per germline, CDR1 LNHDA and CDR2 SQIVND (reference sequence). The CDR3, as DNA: TGTGCCAGTAGTACACCGACAGGGGTACCTCAGCCCCAGCATTTT. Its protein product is CASSTPTGVPQPQHF. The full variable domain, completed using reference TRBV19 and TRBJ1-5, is DGGITQSPKYLFRKEGQNVTLSCEQNLNHDAMYWYRQDPGQGLRLIYYSQIVNDFQKGDIAEGYSVSREKKESFPLTVTSAQKNPTAFYLCASSTPTGVPQPQHFGDGTRLSIL.

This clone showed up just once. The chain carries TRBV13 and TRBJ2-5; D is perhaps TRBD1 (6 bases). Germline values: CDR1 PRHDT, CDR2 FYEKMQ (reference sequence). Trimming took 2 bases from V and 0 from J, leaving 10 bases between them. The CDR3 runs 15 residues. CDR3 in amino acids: CASSLRSGDQETQYF. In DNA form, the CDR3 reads TGTGCCAGCAGCTTAAGGTCAGGGGACCAAGAGACCCAGTACTTC.

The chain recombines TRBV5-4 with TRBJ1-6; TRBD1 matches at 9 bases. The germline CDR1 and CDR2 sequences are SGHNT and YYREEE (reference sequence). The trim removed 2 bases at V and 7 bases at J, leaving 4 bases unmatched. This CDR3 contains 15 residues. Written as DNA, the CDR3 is TGTGCCAGCAGCTTCCGAGACAGGGGGAATTCACCCCTCCACTTT. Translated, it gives CASSFRDRGNSPLHF.

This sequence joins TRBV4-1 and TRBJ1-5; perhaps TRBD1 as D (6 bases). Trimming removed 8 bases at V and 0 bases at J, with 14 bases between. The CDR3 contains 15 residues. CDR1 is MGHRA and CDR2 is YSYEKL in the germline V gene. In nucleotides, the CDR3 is TGCGCCAGCTGTCGGGACATCTTTAGCAATCAGCCCCAGCATTTT. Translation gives CASCRDIFSNQPQHF.

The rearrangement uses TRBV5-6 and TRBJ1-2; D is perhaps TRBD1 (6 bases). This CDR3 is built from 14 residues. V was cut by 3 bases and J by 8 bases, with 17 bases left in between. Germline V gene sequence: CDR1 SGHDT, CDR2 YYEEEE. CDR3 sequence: CASSWTAMAVGYTF. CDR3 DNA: TGTGCCAGCAGCTGGACAGCTATGGCGGTCGGCTACACCTTC.

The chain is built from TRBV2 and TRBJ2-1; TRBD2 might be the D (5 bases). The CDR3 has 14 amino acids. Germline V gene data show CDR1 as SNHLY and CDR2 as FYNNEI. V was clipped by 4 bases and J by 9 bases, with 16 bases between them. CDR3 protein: CASSVRLTGAEQFF. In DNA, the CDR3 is TGTGCCAGCAGTGTAAGACTAACGGGTGCTGAGCAGTTCTTC.